The present entry profiles one T cell receptor beta chain with its context. The data were produced by immunoSEQ multiplex PCR, yet TCRdb's version contains in-frame clones alone and is incomplete. Of around 200,000 clones listed, approximately 90% were seen once; the top ten hold approximately 6.2%. This sample was taken from a study of blood T cell repertoires in COVID-19. Study-wide context: Sample material is recorded as cDNA or gDNA derived from T cells, B-cell-depleted T cells, or PBMCs.

The CDR3 has 14 amino acids. CDR1 is SQVTM, CDR2 ANQGSEA, per germline. V lost 8 bases, J lost 4 bases, and 20 bases lay in between. The rearrangement joins TRBV29-1 to TRBJ1-2; perhaps TRBD1 as D (6 bases). The sample taken for sequencing was peripheral blood. This TCR derives from a man in his fifties or sixties who had recovered from COVID-19. The CDR3 coding sequence is TGCAGCTCGGAATATTTAGGGGGTCCCTATGGCTACACCTTC. Translating it yields CSSEYLGGPYGYTF.